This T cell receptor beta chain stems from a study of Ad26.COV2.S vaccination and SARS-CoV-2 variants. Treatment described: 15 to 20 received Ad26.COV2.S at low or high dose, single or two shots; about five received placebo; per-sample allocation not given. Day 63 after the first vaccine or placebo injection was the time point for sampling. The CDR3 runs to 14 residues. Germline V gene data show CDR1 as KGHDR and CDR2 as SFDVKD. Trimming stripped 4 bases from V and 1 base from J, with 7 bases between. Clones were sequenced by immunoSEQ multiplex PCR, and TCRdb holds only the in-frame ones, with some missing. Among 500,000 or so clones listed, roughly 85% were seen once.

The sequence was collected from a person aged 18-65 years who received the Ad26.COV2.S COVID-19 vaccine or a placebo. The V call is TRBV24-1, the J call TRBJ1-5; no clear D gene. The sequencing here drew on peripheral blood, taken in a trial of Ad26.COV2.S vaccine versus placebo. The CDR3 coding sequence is TGTGCCACCAGTGACCCAGACAGCAATCAGCCCCAGCATTTT. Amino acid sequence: CATSDPDSNQPQHF.